The 5 T cell receptor beta chains below come from one sample, sequenced in a study of technical replicates of blood from several donors. Libraries were prepared by immunoSEQ multiplex PCR; TCRdb keeps only in-frame clonotypes and omits some of them. The sample records some 84,000 clones, roughly 91% being singletons. The sequenced sample was T cells isolated from PBMCs. These receptors all stem from a human donor in good health.

The chain employs TRBV29-1 and TRBJ1-1; D gene uncertain. The CDR3 is made up of 13 amino acids. The V gene's germline CDR1 is SQVTM and CDR2 ANQGSEA. Trimming pared 3 bases from V and 1 base from J, leaving 9 bases between. The CDR3 reads CSVDGGANTEAFF. The CDR3 DNA reads as TGCAGCGTTGACGGAGGAGCGAACACTGAAGCTTTCTTT.

CDR3 coding DNA: TGTGCCAGCAGCTTAGGGGGGGATCAGCCCCAGCATTTT. It translates to CASSLGGDQPQHF. The J gene is TRBJ1-5, the V gene TRBV11-3, with D perhaps matching TRBD1 (5 bases). The CDR3 covers 13 residues. CDR1 is SGHNT and CDR2 is YENEEA in the germline V gene. V dropped 1 base and J dropped 5 bases, with 6 bases sitting between them.

The J gene is TRBJ2-5, the V gene TRBV5-4; D gene unclear. The CDR3 consists of 13 residues. CDR1 and CDR2 (germline): SGHNT, YYREEE (reference sequence). Trimming took 2 bases from V and 7 from J, leaving 12 bases between them. The chain's CDR3 is CASSFVSSGTQYF. The CDR3 nucleotides are TGTGCCAGCAGCTTCGTCAGCTCGGGGACCCAGTACTTC.

J is TRBJ2-7 and V is TRBV28; unclear D gene. Trimming shortened V by 3 bases and J by 4 bases, and 19 bases separated the two germline ends. The CDR3 has 16 amino acids. Germline CDR1 and CDR2: MDHEN and SYDVKM. DNA for the CDR3: TGTGCCAGCAGTTTCCCGGCCTGGTCGGGTCGGTACGAGCAGTACTTC. This gives the protein CASSFPAWSGRYEQYF.

The chain links TRBV9 to TRBJ2-1, with 13 bases aligning to TRBD2. Trimming took 3 bases from V and 4 from J; bases not matched to a gene: 7. Germline-derived CDR1 and CDR2 are SGDLS and YYNGEE. The CDR3 runs to 17 residues. DNA of the CDR3: TGTGCCAGCAGCGAACTAGCGGGAGGGCCTTGGTACAATGAGCAGTTCTTC. Translating gives CASSELAGGPWYNEQFF. Combining the CDR3 with reference TRBV9 and TRBJ2-1 gives the whole variable domain DSGVTQTPKHLITATGQRVTLRCSPRSGDLSVYWYQQSLDQGLQFLIQYYNGEERAKGNILERFSAQQFPDLHSELNLSSLELGDSALYFCASSELAGGPWYNEQFFGPGTRLTVL.